This is a list of T cell receptor beta chains from one sample in a study of shared clonotypes between healthy human individuals. Profiling relied on immunoSEQ multiplex PCR, and the TCRdb table lists in-frame clones only, not all of them. The sample lists about 1.1 million clones; roughly 80% were seen once. The sample consisted of memory CD4+ T cells from PBMCs. These TCRs come from a man younger than 35 in good health. Some clones in this sample may be carry-over from other donors' samples. Each CDR3 is given with its conserved first and last residue. A D gene is named only where the DNA matches it firmly. Size tells how often a clone was seen (once, few, many) or the class of an expanded clone, and some rows leave it out.

size,V,J,D,DNA,CDR3
.,TRBV11-2,TRBJ1-5,.,TGTGCCAGCATTTTAAACTTTGGGGATTTT,CASILNFGDF
.,TRBV28,TRBJ2-7,TRBD1,TGTGCCAGCAGTCAATCCCGGGACAGGGGGCGGAGGGAGCAGTACTTC,CASSQSRDRGRREQYF
.,TRBV30,TRBJ1-1,.,TGTGCCTGGGATCAGGCGCTGAACACTGAAGCTTTCTTT,CAWDQALNTEAFF
.,TRBV2,TRBJ2-7,.,TGTGCCAGCAGTGAAGCGAGGGCACGGGTTTACGAGCAGTACTTC,CASSEARARVYEQYF
.,TRBV30,TRBJ2-5,.,TGTGCCTGGAGCACATGGAGGGAGGTGGGCCCGGAGACCCAGTACTTC,CAWSTWREVGPETQYF
.,TRBV2,TRBJ2-4,TRBD2,TGTGCCATTCGGACTAGCGAGTCCATTCAGTACTTC,CAIRTSESIQYF
.,TRBV5-1,TRBJ2-7,TRBD1,TGCGCCAGCAGCGCAGGGGACAGAATCGAGCAGTACTTC,CASSAGDRIEQYF
.,TRBV14,TRBJ1-4,TRBD1,TGTGCCAGCAGCCAGAGTATTCCCGGGACAGGGTATGAAAAACTGTTTTTT,CASSQSIPGTGYEKLFF
.,TRBV5-1,TRBJ1-1,.,TGCGCCGGCAGCTTGGACCCACAGAACACTGAAGCTTTCTTT,CAGSLDPQNTEAFF
few,TRBV5-1,TRBJ1-1,.,TGCGCCAGCAGCAAAAACCAGGGAAAGTTTGGCACTGAAGCTTTCTTT,CASSKNQGKFGTEAFF
.,TRBV5-1,TRBJ2-7,TRBD1,TGCGCCAGCTCTTTAGGGGGCGCTTCGTACGAGCAGTACTTC,CASSLGGASYEQYF
few,TRBV28,TRBJ1-5,TRBD1,TGTGCCAGCAGGCCGTACAGGGGTGGCAATCAGCCCCAGCATTTT,CASRPYRGGNQPQHF
.,TRBV6-1,TRBJ1-5,.,TGTGCCAGCGGAGGGCAGCCCCAGCATTTT,CASGGQPQHF
.,TRBV30,TRBJ2-1,.,TGTGCCTGGAGCGAAGGGACTCACAATGAGCAGTTCTTC,CAWSEGTHNEQFF
.,TRBV19,TRBJ2-4,.,TGTGCCAGTAGTGGCTTCCAGGCAAACATTCAGTACTTC,CASSGFQANIQYF
.,TRBV9,TRBJ2-3,.,TGTGCCAGCAGCCCCCGGGGAGTTGCAGATACGCAGTATTTT,CASSPRGVADTQYF
.,TRBV2,TRBJ1-2,.,TGTGCCAGCAGTGCGGGAGGGAACTATGGCTACACCTTC,CASSAGGNYGYTF
.,TRBV9,TRBJ1-1,.,TGTGCCAGCAGCGAAACCGGGGTATACACTGAAGCTTTCTTT,CASSETGVYTEAFF
.,TRBV6-6,TRBJ2-5,TRBD1,TGTGCCAGCAGTCGACAGGGGGCGAGTAAGACCCAGTACTTC,CASSRQGASKTQYF
.,TRBV7-9,TRBJ2-1,.,TGTGCCAGCAGCTTAGTAGGGGTGGGGGAGCAGTTCTTC,CASSLVGVGEQFF
.,TRBV6-1,TRBJ2-7,.,TGTGCCAGCCAGGGATATAGGGAGGCTCCCTACGAGCAGTACTTC,CASQGYREAPYEQYF
.,TRBV10-3,TRBJ1-2,.,TGTGCCATCAGTGAGTCTGGGATGGACTATGGCTACACCTTC,CAISESGMDYGYTF
.,TRBV18,TRBJ2-7,.,TGTGCCAGCTCACCCTTCGACGAGCAGTACTTC,CASSPFDEQYF
.,TRBV10-3,TRBJ2-7,.,TGTGCCATCAGCGAAACCCTCTACGAGCAGTACTTC,CAISETLYEQYF
once,TRBV27,TRBJ1-1,.,TGTGCCAGCCCACGCCCACAGGGACGCAAGAACACTGAAGCTTTCTTT,CASPRPQGRKNTEAFF
few,TRBV7-7,TRBJ2-2,TRBD2,TGTGCCAGCAGCCCATCGGGAGCGGGAGTGGCCGGGGAGCTGTTTTTT,CASSPSGAGVAGELFF
.,TRBV11-2,TRBJ2-7,TRBD2,TGTGCCAGCAGCTTAGCGCTTACGGGGGGCGAGCAGTACTTC,CASSLALTGGEQYF
.,TRBV6-1,TRBJ2-7,TRBD2,TGTGCCAGCAGCACCCGGGACTACGCGAAGGGCGAGCAGTACTTC,CASSTRDYAKGEQYF
many,TRBV4-2,TRBJ2-5,.,TGTGCCAGCAGCCAGAGTGGGGTCCAAGAGACCCAGTACTTC,CASSQSGVQETQYF
.,TRBV7-6,TRBJ2-1,.,TGTGCCAGCAGCTTGAGCAATGAGCAGTTCTTC,CASSLSNEQFF
once,TRBV5-1,TRBJ2-2,TRBD1,TGCGCCAGCAGCGCCAAAACCGGGACAGGGCTCGGGGAGCTGTTTTTT,CASSAKTGTGLGELFF
.,TRBV19,TRBJ1-4,.,TGTGCCAGTAGTGGCGCCTCAACTAATGAAAAACTGTTTTTT,CASSGASTNEKLFF
.,TRBV30,TRBJ1-2,TRBD1,TGTGCCTGGAGTTCCGGACAGGCCAAGAATGGCTACACCTTC,CAWSSGQAKNGYTF
.,TRBV6-1,TRBJ1-1,.,TGTGCCAGCAGTGAAGGCGGCAGACTGAACACTGAAGCTTTCTTT,CASSEGGRLNTEAFF
few,TRBV27,TRBJ1-1,.,TGTGCCAGCAGCGACCCTGGGGCAGGGAACTCTCGAGCTTTCTTT,CASSDPGAGNSRAFF
many,TRBV10-3,TRBJ2-7,TRBD1,TGTGCCATCAGTGAGACCGACAGGGCTTCCTACGAGCAGTACTTC,CAISETDRASYEQYF
once,TRBV7-2,TRBJ2-1,TRBD1,TGTGCCAGCAGCTTCGGGACAGGGGTCCCGTGGGAGCAGTTCTTC,CASSFGTGVPWEQFF
.,TRBV18,TRBJ1-5,.,TGTGCCAGCTCACCTGAATTTAGCAATCAGCCCCAGCATTTT,CASSPEFSNQPQHF
.,TRBV18,TRBJ2-3,TRBD2,TGTGCCAGCTCTCCTGGACTAGCGGGAGGGCCGGATTTT,CASSPGLAGGPDF
.,TRBV5-1,TRBJ2-7,TRBD2,TGCGCCAGCAGCTTGGAGGGCGGGAGGCTGGGCGAGCAGTACTTC,CASSLEGGRLGEQYF
.,TRBV2,TRBJ2-3,.,TGTGCCAGCAGCGAGGGTGGGACAGATACGCAGTATTTT,CASSEGGTDTQYF
.,TRBV7-9,TRBJ1-3,.,TGTGCCAGCAGCTCCCAACCCGGCGGGGTTAGAGCTGGAAACACCATATATTTT,CASSSQPGGVRAGNTIYF
few,TRBV7-2,TRBJ1-5,.,TGTGCCAGCAGCCGGGGAGGGGGTAGCAATCAGCCCCAGCATTTT,CASSRGGGSNQPQHF
.,TRBV30,TRBJ2-5,TRBD2,TGTGCCTGGAGTGTCGGGGGGGCTCAAGAGACCCAGTACTTC,CAWSVGGAQETQYF
.,TRBV5-1,TRBJ2-5,.,TGCGCCAGCAGCGCACCGGGAGTAGAGACCCAGTACTTC,CASSAPGVETQYF
.,TRBV28,TRBJ2-5,.,TGTGCCACCTCTGGGGTCCAAGAGACCCAGTACTTC,CATSGVQETQYF
few,TRBV29-1,TRBJ2-1,TRBD1,TGCAGCGCCGATAAAACGATGGGGACAGGGGTCCAGTTCTTC,CSADKTMGTGVQFF
.,TRBV5-5,TRBJ1-4,.,TGTGCCAGCAGCTTGGTTTTCGGTTACGAAAAACTGTTTTTT,CASSLVFGYEKLFF
once,TRBV7-9,TRBJ2-7,.,TGTGCCAGCACCCCCGGGGACCCAACTAACTACGAGCAGTACTTC,CASTPGDPTNYEQYF
.,TRBV30,TRBJ2-3,TRBD2,TGTGCCTGGGGCGGGGGTCTCGCCGATACGCAGTATTTT,CAWGGGLADTQYF
.,TRBV7-9,TRBJ2-3,.,TGTGCCAGCAGCTTAGTGGACTCCACAGATACGCAGTATTTT,CASSLVDSTDTQYF
few,TRBV7-2,TRBJ2-1,.,TGTGCCAGCAATCCGGGGACCTACAATGAGCAGTTCTTC,CASNPGTYNEQFF
few,TRBV9,TRBJ2-6,.,TGTGCCAGCAGCGTAGTGGGGTCTGGGGCCAACGTCCTGACTTTC,CASSVVGSGANVLTF
.,TRBV6-5,TRBJ2-1,.,TGTGCCAGCAGGGCCTTGAGGACTAACAATGAGCAGTTCTTC,CASRALRTNNEQFF
few,TRBV28,TRBJ1-2,TRBD1,TGTGCCAGCAGTTTGGGGACAGGGCTCGGCTACACCTTC,CASSLGTGLGYTF
.,TRBV11-1,TRBJ2-7,TRBD1,TGTGCCAGCAGCTTAGAGGACAGGGCCTACGAGCAGTACTTC,CASSLEDRAYEQYF
.,TRBV28,TRBJ2-7,TRBD1,TGTGCCAGCACTTCCCCCGGGACAGGGGTAGGCGAGCAGTACTTC,CASTSPGTGVGEQYF
.,TRBV11-2,TRBJ2-7,.,TGTGCCAGCAGCTTAGATTCGCGGGACCGCTACGAGCAGTACTTC,CASSLDSRDRYEQYF
few,TRBV5-1,TRBJ2-1,.,TGCGCCAGCAGGCGGACTCAAACCTCCTACAATGAGCAGTTCTTC,CASRRTQTSYNEQFF